This TCR beta chain was sequenced during a study of human T cells and chemical hapten exposure. Under the authors' procedure: Around 91,000 TCRs per sample was the median, with a range of 23,224 to 690,600. Using its own MiXCR run on the RACE reads, TCRdb lists one record per CDR3 protein. The V and J calls and clone size are TCRdb's, not the authors'. The sample contains some 110,000 distinct CDR3 sequences, less than 45% of which appear only once. Time point in this sample: patch test 3, about 24 weeks after DPC sensitization. Described treatment: therapeutic diphenylcyclopropenone sensitization with weekly scalp DPC. The V segment lost 4 bases and the J segment 4 bases; nucleotides outside the gene matches: 5. CDR1 and CDR2 from the germline V gene are SGHRS and YFSETQ. The CDR3 runs to 14 residues. Notes on the study in general: Alopecia was present in the donors, so their immune response may differ from healthy people's.

Of note for this clonotype: Its antigen is undetermined.

The TCR comes from a man aged 35 to 55 with alopecia areata. Some clones in this sample may be carry-over from other donors' samples. The sequencing used whole blood, collected in connection with sensitization to the hapten diphenylcyclopropenone (DPC). The chain is built from TRBV5-1 and TRBJ2-7; 10 bases map to TRBD1. The CDR3 loop is CASSVTGGGYEQYF. The CDR3 nucleotides read TGCGCCAGCAGCGTGACAGGGGGCGGTTACGAGCAGTACTTC.